This T cell receptor (beta chain) emerged from a study of blood T cell repertoires in COVID-19. Study at large: Acute and convalescent COVID-19 specimens originated in the United States, Italy and Spain. Sample material is recorded as cDNA or gDNA derived from T cells, B-cell-depleted T cells, or PBMCs.

As handled by the study authors: Researchers report that nucleated cell counts were estimated from reference gene primer amplification. Repertoires were generated with immunoSEQ multiplex PCR, while TCRdb's copy carries only in-frame clones and drops some. V, J and clone size reflect that table, while D and trimming were determined from the DNA. Of 250,000 or so clones detected, around 93% appear once; the ten largest clones hold about 3%. From germline, CDR1 is KGHSH and CDR2 LQKENI. Trimming cost V 8 bases and J 3 bases; bases outside gene matches: 7. This CDR3 has 14 residues. The genes are TRBV18 and TRBJ1-5; 7 bases are shared with TRBD1. Sequencing input: PBMCs or T cells enriched from blood (not recorded which). The TCR originated in a man between 40 and 49 years old who had been exposed to COVID-19. As DNA, the CDR3 is TGTGCCAGCCAGACAGGGCAATTCAATCAGCCCCAGCATTTT. It yields the protein CASQTGQFNQPQHF.